This T cell receptor beta chain was sequenced in a study of T cell responses to AZD1222 COVID-19 vaccine. In the study overall: Second-dose schedules of about 4 or about 12 weeks were combined.

Study observations and caveats: Variant regions that are unmutated are reportedly the target of nearly half of spike-specific TCRs. The donor group comprised mostly white British people and more females; the analysis possibly underestimated clonal diversity. Spike-specific TCR breadth and depth rose after two AZD1222 doses.

The CDR3 is 14 amino acids. Germline assignment: CDR1 MDHEN and CDR2 SYDVKM. Trimming removed 2 bases from V and 3 bases from J; junction bases left unmatched: 4. Only in-frame clones appear in the TCRdb table, and some are missing; sequencing was by immunoSEQ multiplex PCR. Among 95,000 to 150,000 clones listed, around 93% were seen once. Remarks on this clone: Its antigen is unknown.

The chain couples TRBV28 to TRBJ2-7; 7 bases are a match to TRBD1. Sequenced material: peripheral blood, taken on day 0 of AZD1222 vaccination. The source is an adult in good health. The CDR3 bases are TGTGCCAGCAGTTTAGGGGGACAGAGCTACGAGCAGTACTTC. Residues: CASSLGGQSYEQYF.